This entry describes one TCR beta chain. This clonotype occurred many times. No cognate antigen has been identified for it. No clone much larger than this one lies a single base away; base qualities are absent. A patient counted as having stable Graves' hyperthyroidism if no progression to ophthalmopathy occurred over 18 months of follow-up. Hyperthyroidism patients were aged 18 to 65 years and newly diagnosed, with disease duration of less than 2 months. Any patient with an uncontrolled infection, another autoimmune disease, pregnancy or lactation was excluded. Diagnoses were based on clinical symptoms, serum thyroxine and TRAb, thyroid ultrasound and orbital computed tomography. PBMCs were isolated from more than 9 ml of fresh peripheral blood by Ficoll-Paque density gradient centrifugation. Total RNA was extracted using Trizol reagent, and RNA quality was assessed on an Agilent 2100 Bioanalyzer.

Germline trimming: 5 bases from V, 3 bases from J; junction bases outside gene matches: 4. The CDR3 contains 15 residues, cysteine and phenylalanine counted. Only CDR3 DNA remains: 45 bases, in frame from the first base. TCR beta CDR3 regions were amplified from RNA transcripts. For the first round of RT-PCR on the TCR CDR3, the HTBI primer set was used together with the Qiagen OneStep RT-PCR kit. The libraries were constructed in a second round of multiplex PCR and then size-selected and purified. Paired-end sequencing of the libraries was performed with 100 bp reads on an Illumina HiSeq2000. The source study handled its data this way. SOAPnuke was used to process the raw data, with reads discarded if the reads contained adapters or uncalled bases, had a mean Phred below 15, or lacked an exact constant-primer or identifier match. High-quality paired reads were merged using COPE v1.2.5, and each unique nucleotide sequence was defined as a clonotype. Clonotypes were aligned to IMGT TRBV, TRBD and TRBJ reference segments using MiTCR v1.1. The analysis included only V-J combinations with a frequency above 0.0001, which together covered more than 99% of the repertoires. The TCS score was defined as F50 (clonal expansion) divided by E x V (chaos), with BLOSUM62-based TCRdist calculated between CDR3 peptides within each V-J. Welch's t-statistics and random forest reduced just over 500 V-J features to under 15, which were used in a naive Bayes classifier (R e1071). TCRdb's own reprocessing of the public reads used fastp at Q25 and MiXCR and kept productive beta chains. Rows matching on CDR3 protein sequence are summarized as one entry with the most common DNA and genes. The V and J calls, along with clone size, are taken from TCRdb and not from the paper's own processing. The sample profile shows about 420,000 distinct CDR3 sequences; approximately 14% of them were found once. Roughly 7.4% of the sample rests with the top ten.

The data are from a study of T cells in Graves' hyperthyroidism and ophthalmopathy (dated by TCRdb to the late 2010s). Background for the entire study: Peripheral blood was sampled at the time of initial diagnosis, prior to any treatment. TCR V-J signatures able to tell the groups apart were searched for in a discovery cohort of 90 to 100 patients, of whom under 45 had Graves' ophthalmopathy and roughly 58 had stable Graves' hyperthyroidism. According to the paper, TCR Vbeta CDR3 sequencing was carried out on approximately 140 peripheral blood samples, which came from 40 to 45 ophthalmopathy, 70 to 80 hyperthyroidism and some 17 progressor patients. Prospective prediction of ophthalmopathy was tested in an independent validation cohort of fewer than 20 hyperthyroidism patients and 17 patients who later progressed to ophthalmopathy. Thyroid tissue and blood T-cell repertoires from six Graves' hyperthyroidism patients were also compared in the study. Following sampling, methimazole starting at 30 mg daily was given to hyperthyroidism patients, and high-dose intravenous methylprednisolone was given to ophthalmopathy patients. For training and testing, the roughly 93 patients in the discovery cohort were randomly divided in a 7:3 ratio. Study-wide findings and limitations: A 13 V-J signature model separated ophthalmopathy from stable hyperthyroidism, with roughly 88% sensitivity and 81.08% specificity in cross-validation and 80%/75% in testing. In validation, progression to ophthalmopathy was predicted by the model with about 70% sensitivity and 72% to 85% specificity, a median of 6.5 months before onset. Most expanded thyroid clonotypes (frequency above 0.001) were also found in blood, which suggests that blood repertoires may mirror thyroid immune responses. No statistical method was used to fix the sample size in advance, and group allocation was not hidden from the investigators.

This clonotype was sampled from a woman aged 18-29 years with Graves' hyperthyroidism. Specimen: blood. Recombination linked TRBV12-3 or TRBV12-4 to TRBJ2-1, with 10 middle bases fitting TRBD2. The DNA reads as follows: TGTGCCAGCAGTCCGCGGACTAGCGGCTACAATGAGCAGTTCTTC. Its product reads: CASSPRTSGYNEQFF.